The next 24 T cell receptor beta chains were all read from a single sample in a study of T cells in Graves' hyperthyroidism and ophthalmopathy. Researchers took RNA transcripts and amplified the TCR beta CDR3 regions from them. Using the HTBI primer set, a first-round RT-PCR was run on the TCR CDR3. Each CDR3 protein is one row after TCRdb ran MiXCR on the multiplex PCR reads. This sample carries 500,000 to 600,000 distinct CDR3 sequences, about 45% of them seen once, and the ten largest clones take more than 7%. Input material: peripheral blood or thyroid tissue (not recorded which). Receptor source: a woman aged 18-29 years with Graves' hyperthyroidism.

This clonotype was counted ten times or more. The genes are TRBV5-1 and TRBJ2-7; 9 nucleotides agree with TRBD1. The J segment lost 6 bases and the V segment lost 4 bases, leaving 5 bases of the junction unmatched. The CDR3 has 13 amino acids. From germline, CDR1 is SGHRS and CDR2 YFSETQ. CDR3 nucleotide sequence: TGCGCCAGCAGCACAGGGGGCGCGTCCGAGCAGTACTTC. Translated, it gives CASSTGGASEQYF.

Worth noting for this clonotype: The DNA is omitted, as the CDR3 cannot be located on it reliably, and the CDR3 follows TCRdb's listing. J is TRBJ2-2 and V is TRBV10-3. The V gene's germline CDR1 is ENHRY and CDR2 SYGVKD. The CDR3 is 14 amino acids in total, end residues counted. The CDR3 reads CASSLESCSGSCFF.

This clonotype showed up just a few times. CDR3 in amino acids: CASSLLQNNSPLHF. CDR3 sequence (DNA): TGCGCCAGCAGCTTGTTACAGAATAATTCACCCCTCCACTTT. V is TRBV5-1 and J is TRBJ1-6; D is ambiguous. CDR1 is SGHRS and CDR2 is YFSETQ in the germline V gene. The CDR3 spans 14 residues. V lost 1 base, J lost 5 bases, and 7 bases lay in between.

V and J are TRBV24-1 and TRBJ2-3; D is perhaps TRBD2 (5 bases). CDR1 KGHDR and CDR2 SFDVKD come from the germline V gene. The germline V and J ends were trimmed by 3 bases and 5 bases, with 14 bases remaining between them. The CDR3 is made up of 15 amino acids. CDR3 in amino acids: CATSDAGDTQDTQYF. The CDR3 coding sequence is TGTGCCACCAGTGATGCCGGGGATACGCAAGATACGCAGTATTTT.

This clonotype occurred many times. CDR3 bases: TGCGCCAGCAGCAGGGGACAGGAATCCTACGAGCAGTACTTC. Its translation is CASSRGQESYEQYF. The chain is built from TRBV5-1 and TRBJ2-7; TRBD1 matches at 8 bases. This CDR3 is built from 14 residues. Losses at the gene ends were 4 bases for V and 1 base for J; bases not matched to a gene: 4. The germline CDR1 and CDR2 sequences are SGHRS and YFSETQ.

The CDR3, as DNA: TGTGCCAGCCACGACAGGGGATGTCGCAATGAGCAGTACTTC. It codes for CASHDRGCRNEQYF. The gene calls are TRBV7-9 and TRBJ2-7, with 8 bases identical to TRBD1. The CDR3 length is 14 residues. The germline gives CDR1 SEHNR, CDR2 FQNEAQ (reference sequence). V lost 8 bases, J lost 7 bases, and 13 bases stayed unmatched.

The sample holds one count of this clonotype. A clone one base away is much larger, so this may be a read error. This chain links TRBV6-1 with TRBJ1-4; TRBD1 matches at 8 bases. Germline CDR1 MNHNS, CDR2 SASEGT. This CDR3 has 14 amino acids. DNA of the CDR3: TGTGCCAGCAGACTCCGGGACAGGTCTGAAAAAATGTTTTTT. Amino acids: CASRLRDRSEKMFF.

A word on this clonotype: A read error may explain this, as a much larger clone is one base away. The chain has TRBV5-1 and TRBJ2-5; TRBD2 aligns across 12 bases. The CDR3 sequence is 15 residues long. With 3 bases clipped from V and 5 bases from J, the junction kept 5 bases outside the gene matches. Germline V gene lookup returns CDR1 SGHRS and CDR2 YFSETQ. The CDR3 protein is CASSSQTSGRETQYF. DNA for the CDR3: TGCGCCAGCAGCTCACAAACTAGCGGGAGGGAGACCCAGTACTTC.

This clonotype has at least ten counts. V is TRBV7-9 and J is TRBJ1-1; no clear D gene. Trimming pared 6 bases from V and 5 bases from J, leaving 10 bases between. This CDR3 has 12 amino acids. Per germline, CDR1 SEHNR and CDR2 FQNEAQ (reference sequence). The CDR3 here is CASRSSGTEAFF. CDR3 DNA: TGTGCCAGCAGATCCAGCGGAACTGAAGCTTTCTTT.

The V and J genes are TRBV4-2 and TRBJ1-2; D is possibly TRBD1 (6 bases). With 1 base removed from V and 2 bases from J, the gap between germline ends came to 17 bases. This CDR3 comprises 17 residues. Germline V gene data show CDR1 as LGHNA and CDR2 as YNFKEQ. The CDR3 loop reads CASSQAPRGQTNYGYTF. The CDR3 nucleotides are TGTGCCAGCAGCCAAGCCCCCCGGGGACAAACCAACTATGGCTACACCTTC.

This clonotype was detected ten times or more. In nucleotides, the CDR3 is TGTGCCAGCAGCTTAGAAGCGGCGGGTGAAGCTTTCTTT. The encoded protein is CASSLEAAGEAFF. This chain uses TRBV7-2 with TRBJ1-1, with D uncertain. This CDR3 is built from 13 residues. V was shortened by 1 base and J by 7 bases, with 10 bases between the two germline ends. CDR1 and CDR2 from the germline V gene are SGHTA and FQGNSA. Drawing the rest from reference TRBV7-2 and TRBJ1-1, the complete variable domain is GAGVSQSPSNKVTEKGKDVELRCDPISGHTALYWYRQSLGQGLEFLIYFQGNSAPDKSGLPSDRFSAERTGGSVSTLTIQRTQQEDSAVYLCASSLEAAGEAFFGQGTRLTVV.

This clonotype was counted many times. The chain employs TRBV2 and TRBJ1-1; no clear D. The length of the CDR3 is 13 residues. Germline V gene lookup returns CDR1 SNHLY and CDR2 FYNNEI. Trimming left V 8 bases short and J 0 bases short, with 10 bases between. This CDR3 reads CASGEHMNTEAFF. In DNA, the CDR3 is TGTGCCAGCGGGGAACATATGAACACTGAAGCTTTCTTT.

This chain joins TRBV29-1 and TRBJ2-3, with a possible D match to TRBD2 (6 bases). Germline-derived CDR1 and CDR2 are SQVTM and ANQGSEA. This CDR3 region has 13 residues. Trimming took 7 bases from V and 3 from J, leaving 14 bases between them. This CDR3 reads CSAREVGTDTQYF. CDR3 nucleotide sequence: TGCAGCGCCAGGGAGGTGGGAACAGATACGCAGTATTTT.

The CDR3 DNA reads as TGTGCCAGCAGCTCCGCACCGCCAACGGGGGACAGCCCGGTCTATGGCTACACCTTC. Translation: CASSSAPPTGDSPVYGYTF. V is TRBV7-8 and J is TRBJ1-2; 7 bases match TRBD1. The CDR3 is 19 residues long. The germline V gene encodes CDR1 SGHVS and CDR2 FQNEAQ. V was pared by 4 bases and J by 4 bases, with 21 bases of the junction left unmatched.

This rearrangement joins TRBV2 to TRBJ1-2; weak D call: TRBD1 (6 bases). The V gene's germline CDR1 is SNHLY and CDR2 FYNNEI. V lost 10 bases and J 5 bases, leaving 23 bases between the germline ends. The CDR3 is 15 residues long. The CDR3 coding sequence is TGTGCCACGTTCACAGGGACGTTTGGGGATTATGGCTACACCTTC. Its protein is CATFTGTFGDYGYTF.

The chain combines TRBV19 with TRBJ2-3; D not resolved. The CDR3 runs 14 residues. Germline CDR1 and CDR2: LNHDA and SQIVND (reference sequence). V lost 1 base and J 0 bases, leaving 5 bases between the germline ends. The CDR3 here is CASSIAASTDTQYF. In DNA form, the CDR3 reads TGTGCCAGTAGTATAGCGGCCAGCACAGATACGCAGTATTTT.

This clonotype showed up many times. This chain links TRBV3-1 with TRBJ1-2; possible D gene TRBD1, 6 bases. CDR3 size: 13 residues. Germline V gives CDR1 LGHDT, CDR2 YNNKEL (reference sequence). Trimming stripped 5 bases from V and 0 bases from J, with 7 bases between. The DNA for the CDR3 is TGTGCCAGCAGCGGGACACCTAACTATGGCTACACCTTC. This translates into CASSGTPNYGYTF.

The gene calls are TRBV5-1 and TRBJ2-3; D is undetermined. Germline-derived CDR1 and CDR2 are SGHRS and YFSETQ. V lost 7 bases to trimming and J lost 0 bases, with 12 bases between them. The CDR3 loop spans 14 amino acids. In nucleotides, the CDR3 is TGCGCCAGCTGGGCAGGTGGAAGCACAGATACGCAGTATTTT. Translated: CASWAGGSTDTQYF.

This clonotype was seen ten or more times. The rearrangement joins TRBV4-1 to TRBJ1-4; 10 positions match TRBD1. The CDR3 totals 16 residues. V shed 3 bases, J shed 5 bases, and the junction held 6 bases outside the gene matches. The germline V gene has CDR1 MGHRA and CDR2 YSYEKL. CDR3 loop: CASSHPRDRGNEKLFF. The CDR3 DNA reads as TGCGCCAGCAGCCATCCCCGGGACAGGGGAAATGAAAAACTGTTTTTT.

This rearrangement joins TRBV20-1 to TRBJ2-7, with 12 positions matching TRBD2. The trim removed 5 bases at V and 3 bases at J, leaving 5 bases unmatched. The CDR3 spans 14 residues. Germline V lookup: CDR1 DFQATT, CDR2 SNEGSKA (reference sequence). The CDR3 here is CSAWTSGNVYEQYF. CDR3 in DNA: TGCAGTGCTTGGACTAGCGGGAACGTCTACGAGCAGTACTTC.

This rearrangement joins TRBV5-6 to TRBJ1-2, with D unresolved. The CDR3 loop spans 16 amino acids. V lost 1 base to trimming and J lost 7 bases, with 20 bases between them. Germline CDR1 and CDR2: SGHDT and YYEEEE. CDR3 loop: CASSLRLQYASGGYTF. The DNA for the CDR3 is TGTGCCAGCAGCTTGCGCCTACAATATGCCTCGGGTGGCTACACCTTC.

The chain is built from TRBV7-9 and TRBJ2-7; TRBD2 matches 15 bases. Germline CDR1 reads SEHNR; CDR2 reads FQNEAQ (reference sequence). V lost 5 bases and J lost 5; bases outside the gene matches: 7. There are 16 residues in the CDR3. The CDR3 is CASSPGLAGGNHEQYF. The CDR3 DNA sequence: TGTGCCAGCAGCCCGGGACTAGCGGGAGGAAACCACGAGCAGTACTTC.

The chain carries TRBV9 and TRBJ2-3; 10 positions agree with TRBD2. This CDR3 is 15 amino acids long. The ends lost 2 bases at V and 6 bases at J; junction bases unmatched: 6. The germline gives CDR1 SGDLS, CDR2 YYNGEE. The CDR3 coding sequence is TGTGCCAGCAGCGTGAGCGGGAGGGCAGTTGATACGCAGTATTTT. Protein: CASSVSGRAVDTQYF.

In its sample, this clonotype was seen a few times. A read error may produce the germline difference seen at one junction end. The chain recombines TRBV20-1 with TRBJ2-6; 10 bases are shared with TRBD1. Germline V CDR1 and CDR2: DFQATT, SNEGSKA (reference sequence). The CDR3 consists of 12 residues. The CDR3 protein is CSARGQGATEAF. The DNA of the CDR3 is TGCAGTGCTAGAGGACAGGGGGCCACTGAAGCTTTC.